A selection of T cell receptor beta chains follows, all from one sample in a study of vaccination and CD4 T cells after COVID-19. One entry per CDR3 protein, called by TCRdb with MiXCR from the PCR reads. The sample consists of around 4,800 distinct CDR3 sequences, 35% to 40% of them appearing once. No antigens are known for them. The source material was CD4+ T cells from blood, cultured in vitro. Receptors were obtained from a human donor in good health. CDR3s include the opening cysteine and the closing phenylalanine or tryptophan. D genes are given only for firm matches. Only some rows state a clone size, as once, few, many or a class for expanded clones.

size: -; J: TRBJ1-5; D: -; V: TRBV24-1; DNA: TGTGCCACCAGTGCAACAGGGAGCAATCAGCCCCAGCATTTT; CDR3: CATSATGSNQPQHF
size: -; J: TRBJ1-1; D: -; V: TRBV6-5; DNA: TGTGCCAGCAGTTACTCGGGGGAGATGAACACTGAAGCTTTCTTT; CDR3: CASSYSGEMNTEAFF
size: -; J: TRBJ2-1; D: -; V: TRBV10-3; DNA: TGTGCCATCACTTCCGGGACTTCTGACAATGAGCAGTTCTTC; CDR3: CAITSGTSDNEQFF
size: few; J: TRBJ2-1; D: -; V: TRBV6-1; DNA: TGTGCCACTACCGGGGGAGTGATCAATGAGCAGTTCTTC; CDR3: CATTGGVINEQFF
size: once; J: TRBJ2-5; D: TRBD1; V: TRBV24-1; DNA: TGTGCCACCAGTGATTTTTCAGGGGGCGGAGGGATAGAGACCCAGTACTTC; CDR3: CATSDFSGGGGIETQYF
size: -; J: TRBJ2-3; D: TRBD2; V: TRBV10-1; DNA: TGCGCCAGCAGCCCAGGACTAGCGGGGGCAACTATCACAGATACGCAGTATTTT; CDR3: CASSPGLAGATITDTQYF
size: -; J: TRBJ1-2; D: -; V: TRBV5-4; DNA: TGTGCCAGCAGCCCGCCCCCGATGGGCCCCGGCGGCGGGTTTGGCTACACCTTC; CDR3: CASSPPPMGPGGGFGYTF
size: few; J: TRBJ2-1; D: -; V: TRBV30; DNA: TGTGCCTGGAGCAGGGGCCCGCGAGAGCAGTTCTTC; CDR3: CAWSRGPREQFF
size: -; J: TRBJ1-2; D: -; V: TRBV19; DNA: TGTGCCAGTAGTAGCGTGGGCCGCTATGGCTACACCTTC; CDR3: CASSSVGRYGYTF
size: -; J: TRBJ2-2; D: TRBD1; V: TRBV7-8; DNA: TGTGCCAGCAGCTTCCAGGGGGCAACCGGGGAGCTGTTTTTT; CDR3: CASSFQGATGELFF
size: -; J: TRBJ2-7; D: -; V: TRBV6-5; DNA: TGTGCCAGCAGTTACTCGATTTTGGCAGACATTTACGAGCAGTACTTC; CDR3: CASSYSILADIYEQYF
size: -; J: TRBJ2-5; D: TRBD2; V: TRBV6-1; DNA: TGTGCCAGCAGTCGCGTACTAGCGGGGGGTGGGGAGACCCAGTACTTC; CDR3: CASSRVLAGGGETQYF
size: medium-sized; J: TRBJ1-6; D: TRBD1; V: TRBV20-1; DNA: TGCAGTGCTAGACCGGGACAGGGGTCTTCACCCCTCCACTTT; CDR3: CSARPGQGSSPLHF
size: -; J: TRBJ1-2; D: -; V: TRBV20-1; DNA: TGCAGTGCCCAGAGCTATGGCTACACCTTC; CDR3: CSAQSYGYTF
size: -; J: TRBJ2-3; D: -; V: TRBV5-1; DNA: TGCGCCAGCAGCTCCTCATTGACAGATACGCAGTATTTT; CDR3: CASSSSLTDTQYF
size: few; J: TRBJ1-1; D: -; V: TRBV6-2/TRBV6-3; DNA: TGTGCCAGCAGTTACCAGAACCGGGCCGCTGAAGCTTTCTTT; CDR3: CASSYQNRAAEAFF
size: -; J: TRBJ2-3; D: TRBD2; V: TRBV20-1; DNA: TGCAGTGCAAGACTTAGCGGGGTCTCCTCCGGGAGAGATACGCAGTATTTT; CDR3: CSARLSGVSSGRDTQYF
size: -; J: TRBJ1-2; D: -; V: TRBV7-9; DNA: TGTGCCGGCAGCTTAGAAGGGTATGGCTACACCTTC; CDR3: CAGSLEGYGYTF
size: once; J: TRBJ2-5; D: -; V: TRBV24-1; DNA: TGTGCCACCAGTGGAGGGGACAACGAAGAGACCCAGTACTTC; CDR3: CATSGGDNEETQYF
size: -; J: TRBJ2-5; D: TRBD2; V: TRBV15; DNA: TGTGCCACCAGCGTCACTAGCGGGTACAGGGAGACCCAGTACTTC; CDR3: CATSVTSGYRETQYF
size: once; J: TRBJ1-1; D: TRBD1; V: TRBV5-1; DNA: TGCGCCAGCAGCGTGGACAGGGAGAACACTGAAGCTTTCTTT; CDR3: CASSVDRENTEAFF
size: -; J: TRBJ2-1; D: -; V: TRBV5-1; DNA: TGCGCCAGCAGCTTGGAGGCGCGAGGAAAATTCTACAATGAGCAGTTCTTC; CDR3: CASSLEARGKFYNEQFF
size: -; J: TRBJ2-2; D: -; V: TRBV27; DNA: TGTGCCAGCAACAGGGTTGGTTCGAACACCGGGGAGCTGTTTTTT; CDR3: CASNRVGSNTGELFF
size: -; J: TRBJ1-5; D: -; V: TRBV27; DNA: TGTGCCAGCAGTCCCTCGACCCCTTGGGCCCCCCAGCATTTT; CDR3: CASSPSTPWAPQHF
size: -; J: TRBJ1-1; D: -; V: TRBV7-3; DNA: TGTGCCAGCAGCGTCACAGGCTCCGGGGACACTGAAGCTTTCTTT; CDR3: CASSVTGSGDTEAFF
size: few; J: TRBJ1-1; D: -; V: TRBV9; DNA: TGTGCCAGCAGCGTAGCTCCGGACACTGAAGCTTTCTTT; CDR3: CASSVAPDTEAFF
size: few; J: TRBJ2-3; D: -; V: TRBV6-1; DNA: TGTGCCAGCAGTGAACAGTGGCACACAGATACGCAGTATTTT; CDR3: CASSEQWHTDTQYF
size: -; J: TRBJ2-1; D: TRBD1; V: TRBV7-2; DNA: TGTGCCAGCAGTTCACCGGGACAGGGGATCTATGAGCAGTTCTTC; CDR3: CASSSPGQGIYEQFF
size: -; J: TRBJ1-4; D: -; V: TRBV5-1; DNA: TGCGCCAGCTCAACCGGGAAGGAACTGTTTTTT; CDR3: CASSTGKELFF
size: -; J: TRBJ2-1; D: -; V: TRBV6-1; DNA: TGTGCCAGCCGGGGGTCGACAACCTACAATGAGCAGTTCTTC; CDR3: CASRGSTTYNEQFF
size: -; J: TRBJ2-1; D: -; V: TRBV11-2; DNA: TGTGCCAGCAGCCCCTCGGCGGGGGCGATCAATGAGCAGTTCTTC; CDR3: CASSPSAGAINEQFF
size: -; J: TRBJ1-1; D: -; V: TRBV30; DNA: TGTGCCTGGCATTCCACTGAAGCTTTCTTT; CDR3: CAWHSTEAFF
size: -; J: TRBJ1-1; D: -; V: TRBV2; DNA: TGTGCCAGCAGTGAACTCGAGACACCATACACTGAAGCTTTCTTT; CDR3: CASSELETPYTEAFF
size: few; J: TRBJ1-5; D: TRBD1; V: TRBV7-9; DNA: TGTGCCAGCAGCTCCCAGGGGGCGAGCAATCAGCCCCAGCATTTT; CDR3: CASSSQGASNQPQHF
size: few; J: TRBJ2-7; D: TRBD2; V: TRBV10-3; DNA: TGTGCCATCAGTGCCGGGACTAGTGTCGAGCAGTACTTC; CDR3: CAISAGTSVEQYF
size: few; J: TRBJ2-2; D: -; V: TRBV6-4; DNA: TGTGCCAGCTCAGCGGGGAACACCGGGGAGCTGTTTTTT; CDR3: CASSAGNTGELFF
size: -; J: TRBJ1-6; D: -; V: TRBV20-1; DNA: TGCAGTGCTAGACCCTTTGAGAATTCACCCCTCCACTTT; CDR3: CSARPFENSPLHF